What follows describes a single TCR beta chain. Its antigen is still unknown. The data belong to a study of post-analysis software for immune sequencing data. Study information: The patients showed relapsing-remitting, secondary progressive and progressive-relapsing multiple sclerosis courses. Study results and caveats: The five TRBV segments detected at higher frequency in patients than in controls included TRBV5-6, TRBV5-1 and TRBV20-1. Those samples that were prepared in the same batch co-clustered strongly by F measure. Those with multiple sclerosis, the patient group, showed significantly lower normalized Chao1 diversity than controls.

This CDR3 has 14 amino acids. The V and J ends lost 2 bases and 2 bases respectively, with 10 bases between them. CDR1 and CDR2 from the germline V gene are SGHRS and YFSETQ. Unique molecular identifiers were built into the TCR beta cDNA libraries. Input of about 0.9 to 10 million T cells yielded hundreds of thousands of cDNA molecules. TCRdb analysed the PCR reads with MiXCR anew, one entry per CDR3 protein. The top ten hold about an eighth of the sample, which has roughly 410,000 distinct CDR3 sequences, roughly 36% seen once. This receptor was obtained from a girl between 5 and 17 years old with multiple sclerosis. V gene TRBV5-1 combines with J gene TRBJ2-5; D tentatively reads TRBD1 or TRBD2 (7 bases each). The sequencing sample was made of blood. The CDR3, as DNA: TGCGCCAGCAGCTTTCAGGGGGGGCAAGAGACCCAGTACTTC. It codes for CASSFQGGQETQYF. Together with reference TRBV5-1 and TRBJ2-5, the CDR3 gives the full variable domain: KAGVTQTPRYLIKTRGQQVTLSCSPISGHRSVSWYQQTPGQGLQFLFEYFSETQRNKGNFPGRFSGRQFSNSRSEMNVSTLELGDSALYLCASSFQGGQETQYFGPGTRLLVL.